The 8 T cell receptor beta chains given below trace back to one sample, sequenced in a study of naive and memory T cell subsets. The library had UMIs added by 3' ligation of an oligonucleotide to TCR cDNA. Ligated cDNA underwent four rounds of PCR with nested alpha and beta constant region primers and SP2. TCRdb fed the 5' RACE reads into MiXCR, producing one record per CDR3 protein. This table holds 30,000 or so distinct CDR3 sequences, approximately 16% found once. Receptor source: a female donor in good health.

The table lists this clonotype with many counts. The chain uses TRBV10-3 and TRBJ2-7; D perhaps matches TRBD2 (6 bases). CDR3 length equals 14 residues. V dropped 10 bases and J dropped 3 bases, with 19 bases sitting between them. The germline V gene has CDR1 ENHRY and CDR2 SYGVKD. CDR3 DNA: TGTGCCACTTACACGCGGGACGGAGGCTACGAGCAGTACTTC. This gives the protein CATYTRDGGYEQYF.

V is TRBV10-1 and J is TRBJ1-3; D ambiguous. The CDR3 contains 14 residues. V was clipped by 3 bases and J by 3 bases, with 9 bases between them. CDR1 and CDR2 from the germline V gene are WNHNN and SYGVQD (reference sequence). The CDR3 spells CASSEFGGGNTIYF. In DNA, the CDR3 is TGCGCCAGCAGTGAATTTGGAGGTGGAAACACCATATATTTT.

This clonotype appeared many times. In DNA form, the CDR3 reads TGCAGCGTACTACTAGCGGGCGGGGAGACCCAGTACTTC. Its translation: CSVLLAGGETQYF. V gene TRBV29-1 combines with J gene TRBJ2-5; 9 bases align to TRBD2. The germline gives CDR1 SQVTM, CDR2 ANQGSEA. The CDR3 runs 13 residues. V was pared by 6 bases and J by 5 bases, with 7 bases of the junction left unmatched.

The gene calls are TRBV20-1 and TRBJ1-1; D ambiguous. The CDR3 has 13 amino acids. Germline V gives CDR1 DFQATT, CDR2 SNEGSKA (reference sequence). The ends were cut back, 1 base at V and 11 bases at J, with 17 bases in the middle. CDR3 amino acids: CSARVAGTPRAFF. In DNA, the CDR3 is TGCAGTGCTAGAGTCGCAGGAACGCCGCGGGCTTTCTTT.

This clonotype was seen a handful of times. CDR3 in DNA: TGTGCCAGTTCCCGGGACAGAGACTCCTACGAGCAGTACTTC. Translation gives CASSRDRDSYEQYF. The V gene is TRBV6-5, the J gene TRBJ2-7; 7 bases align to TRBD1. Germline values: CDR1 MNHEY, CDR2 SVGAGI. This CDR3 is 14 amino acids long. Trimming removed 9 bases from V and 0 bases from J; junction bases left unmatched: 8.

This clonotype came up once. V and J are TRBV7-9 and TRBJ2-3; 12 bases are a match to TRBD2. The V gene's germline CDR1 is SEHNR and CDR2 FQNEAQ (reference sequence). The CDR3 length is 17 residues. Losses at the gene ends were 4 bases for V and 4 bases for J; bases not matched to a gene: 9. Here the CDR3 reads CASSSPTSGGRADTQYF. CDR3 nucleotide sequence: TGTGCCAGCAGCTCCCCCACTAGCGGGGGGAGGGCAGATACGCAGTATTTT. The full variable domain, completed using reference TRBV7-9 and TRBJ2-3, is DTGVSQNPRHKITKRGQNVTFRCDPISEHNRLYWYRQTLGQGPEFLTYFQNEAQLEKSRLLSDRFSAERPKGSFSTLEIQRTEQGDSAMYLCASSSPTSGGRADTQYFGPGTRLTVL.

This clonotype appeared once. The chain joins TRBV19 to TRBJ2-7, with D hard to call. CDR1 and CDR2 from the germline V gene are LNHDA and SQIVND (reference sequence). V dropped 3 bases and J dropped 0 bases, with 6 bases sitting between them. The CDR3 covers 13 residues. For the CDR3, the DNA is TGTGCCAGTAGTATCTCAGACTCCTACGAGCAGTACTTC. Amino acid sequence: CASSISDSYEQYF.

This clonotype was seen many times. The CDR3 region has the DNA TGCAGTGCTAGGGGGACAGAGGCTGACAACAATGAGCAGTTCTTC. Residues: CSARGTEADNNEQFF. This chain joins TRBV20-1 and TRBJ2-1, with 7 bases fitting TRBD1. Trimming cost V 3 bases and J 5 bases; bases outside gene matches: 10. The germline V gene encodes CDR1 DFQATT and CDR2 SNEGSKA (reference sequence). CDR3 length equals 15 residues.